These T cell receptor beta chains were read from a single sample in a study of Ad26.COV2.S vaccination and SARS-CoV-2 variants. Some clones are missing from TCRdb's copy, which holds only in-frame ones; the method was immunoSEQ multiplex PCR. The table records 350,000 to 600,000 clones, about 89% of them present only once. This specimen consisted of peripheral blood, obtained in a trial of Ad26.COV2.S vaccine versus placebo. These receptors were taken from a person aged 18-65 years who received the Ad26.COV2.S COVID-19 vaccine or a placebo. The CDR3 runs from the conserved cysteine through the conserved F or W. Fields, in order: J gene, V gene, clone size, D gene, CDR3 protein, CDR3 DNA. D genes are given only for firm matches. Clone size, where shown, is once, few, many, or a class for clones that have expanded.

>TRBJ2-7|TRBV11-2|-|TRBD2
CASSQYSLGTSGIYEQYF
TGTGCCAGCAGCCAGTACTCTCTTGGCACTAGCGGGATCTACGAGCAGTACTTC
>TRBJ1-1|TRBV3-1/TRBV3-2|once|-
CASSQDSGTEAFF
TGTGCCAGCAGCCAAGATTCGGGGACTGAAGCTTTCTTT
>TRBJ2-7|TRBV6-2/TRBV6-3|-|TRBD1
CASSYAWTGGAYEQYF
TGTGCCAGCAGTTACGCATGGACAGGGGGGGCGTACGAGCAGTACTTC
>TRBJ2-5|TRBV28|-|-
CASSLAGRKTQYF
TGTGCCAGCAGTTTAGCAGGGAGAAAGACCCAGTACTTC
>TRBJ2-7|TRBV5-1|-|TRBD1
CASSLAGTGTGEQYF
TGCGCCAGCAGCTTGGCTGGGACAGGGACGGGCGAGCAGTACTTC
>TRBJ2-5|TRBV6-6|-|-
CASSPKEVTQYF
TGTGCCAGCAGTCCAAAGGAGGTGACCCAGTACTTC
>TRBJ2-7|TRBV24-1|-|-
CATSEALGGVSEYEQYF
TGTGCCACCAGTGAAGCCCTAGGTGGGGTGAGCGAATACGAGCAGTACTTC
>TRBJ2-2|TRBV3-1/TRBV3-2|-|-
CASSQDGGTPPGELFF
TGTGCCAGCAGCCAAGACGGCGGGACCCCACCCGGGGAGCTGTTTTTT
>TRBJ2-7|TRBV2|-|-
CASSESRSLLYEQYF
TGTGCCAGCAGTGAATCCAGATCCCTCCTCTACGAGCAGTACTTC
>TRBJ2-5|TRBV4-3|few|-
CASSQGGLDSKTQYF
TGCGCCAGCAGCCAGGGGGGATTGGACAGTAAGACCCAGTACTTC
>TRBJ2-1|TRBV7-8|-|-
CASSFPRDEQFF
TGTGCCAGCAGCTTCCCCCGCGATGAGCAGTTCTTC
>TRBJ2-3|TRBV7-9|-|-
CASSFPAQYF
TGTGCCAGCAGCTTCCCGGCGCAGTATTTT
>TRBJ2-7|TRBV24-1|once|-
CATREGQGSGSSGYEQYF
TGTGCCACCCGCGAGGGACAGGGTAGCGGGAGCTCGGGCTACGAGCAGTACTTC
>TRBJ2-1|TRBV7-2|-|-
CASSPPMPGGEQFF
TGTGCCAGCAGCCCCCCGATGCCGGGGGGCGAGCAGTTCTTC
>TRBJ1-1|TRBV19|-|-
CASSNRAPAKGNTEAFF
TGTGCCAGTAGTAATCGGGCGCCCGCGAAGGGGAACACTGAAGCTTTCTTT
>TRBJ2-5|TRBV19|-|TRBD1
CASSWETGTRTQYF
TGTGCCAGTAGTTGGGAGACAGGGACCAGGACCCAGTACTTC
>TRBJ2-1|TRBV5-4|-|-
CASSQEGYNEQFF
TGTGCCAGCAGCCAGGAGGGCTACAATGAGCAGTTCTTC
>TRBJ1-1|TRBV19|-|TRBD1
CASSGAGGVNTEAFF
TGTGCCAGTAGTGGGGCAGGGGGCGTTAACACTGAAGCTTTCTTT
>TRBJ2-7|TRBV6-6|-|-
CASSYSNAGNYEQYF
TGTGCCAGCAGTTACTCGAACGCTGGAAACTACGAGCAGTACTTC
>TRBJ1-1|TRBV7-3|-|-
CASSFRDNTEAFF
TGTGCCAGCAGCTTCCGGGACAACACTGAAGCTTTCTTT
>TRBJ1-1|TRBV7-9|-|-
CASSLGGGMNTEAFF
TGTGCCAGCAGCTTAGGTGGGGGCATGAACACTGAAGCTTTCTTT
>TRBJ1-1|TRBV29-1|-|-
CSVRRENTEAFF
TGCAGCGTTCGCAGGGAGAACACTGAAGCTTTCTTT
>TRBJ2-7|TRBV5-1|-|-
CASSSHDPSYEQYF
TGCGCCAGCAGCTCACATGATCCCTCCTACGAGCAGTACTTC
>TRBJ2-1|TRBV27|-|TRBD2
CASSFWIAGDRWEQFF
TGTGCCAGCAGTTTCTGGATAGCGGGAGATCGGTGGGAGCAGTTCTTC
>TRBJ2-3|TRBV7-9|-|-
CASSLVRGPRTDTQYF
TGTGCCAGCAGCTTAGTGCGTGGACCACGCACAGATACGCAGTATTTT
>TRBJ2-7|TRBV6-1|-|-
CASSEVRGRDEQYF
TGTGCCAGCAGTGAAGTAAGGGGTCGGGACGAGCAGTACTTC
>TRBJ1-1|TRBV7-3|-|-
CASSPGMNTEAFF
TGTGCCAGCAGCCCAGGGATGAACACTGAAGCTTTCTTT
>TRBJ2-5|TRBV7-9|-|-
CASRAGLIETQYF
TGTGCCAGCCGGGCGGGATTAATAGAGACCCAGTACTTC
>TRBJ2-1|TRBV10-3|-|TRBD2
CAISESASGGAQGNEQFF
TGTGCCATCAGTGAGTCTGCTAGCGGGGGGGCGCAGGGAAATGAGCAGTTCTTC
>TRBJ1-2|TRBV28|-|TRBD1
CASSKGQADYGYTF
TGTGCCAGCAGTAAGGGACAGGCCGACTATGGCTACACCTTC
>TRBJ1-6|TRBV6-5|-|-
CASKTGTIIYSPLHF
TGTGCCAGCAAAACCGGGACAATTATTTATTCACCCCTCCACTTT
>TRBJ1-2|TRBV7-2|few|TRBD1
CASSFAGGAGDGYTF
TGTGCCAGCAGCTTCGCAGGGGGCGCGGGTGATGGCTACACCTTC
>TRBJ1-3|TRBV5-5|-|TRBD1
CASSYGQDGTIYF
TGTGCCAGCAGCTACGGACAGGACGGGACCATATATTTT
>TRBJ2-3|TRBV6-5|-|-
CASSHRRGSTDTQYF
TGTGCCAGCAGTCACCGACGCGGATCTACAGATACGCAGTATTTT
>TRBJ1-2|TRBV6-5|-|TRBD1
CAGQTNYGYTF
TGTGCGGGACAGACTAACTATGGCTACACCTTC
>TRBJ1-1|TRBV7-3|-|TRBD1
CASSFPRTGNTEAFF
TGTGCCAGCAGCTTTCCCAGGACAGGGAACACTGAAGCTTTCTTT
>TRBJ2-7|TRBV6-2/TRBV6-3|-|-
CASSYPGYEQYF
TGTGCCAGCAGTTACCCGGGCTACGAGCAGTACTTC
>TRBJ1-6|TRBV30|-|-
CAWSGTGNSPLHF
TGTGCCTGGAGTGGGACGGGCAATTCACCCCTCCACTTT
>TRBJ2-3|TRBV12-5|-|TRBD2
CASGLSSGARDTQYF
TGTGCTAGTGGTTTGTCTAGCGGTGCTCGGGATACGCAGTATTTT
>TRBJ2-3|TRBV7-7|once|-
CASSRTLPDTQYF
TGTGCTAGCAGCCGGACCTTGCCAGATACGCAGTATTTT
>TRBJ2-7|TRBV6-5|-|TRBD2
CASSRVGGRSYEQYF
TGTGCCAGCAGTCGTGTGGGCGGGAGGTCCTACGAGCAGTACTTC
>TRBJ1-1|TRBV7-8|-|-
CASSLSGHRAVSEAFF
TGTGCCAGCAGCTTATCAGGACACAGGGCCGTTAGTGAAGCTTTCTTT
>TRBJ2-2|TRBV7-2|-|TRBD1
CASSLSRGIRGELFF
TGTGCCAGCAGCTTATCCAGGGGGATTCGTGGGGAGCTGTTTTTT
>TRBJ2-7|TRBV6-4|-|-
CASSDVGSPSTLEQYF
TGTGCCAGCAGTGACGTGGGGTCCCCGAGTACTCTGGAGCAGTACTTC
>TRBJ2-1|TRBV2|-|TRBD1
CAVNRGLGNEQFF
TGTGCCGTCAACAGGGGGCTTGGAAATGAGCAGTTCTTC
>TRBJ2-7|TRBV29-1|-|TRBD2
CSVLIAGEGIEQYF
TGCAGCGTTTTGATAGCGGGAGAGGGTATCGAGCAGTACTTC
>TRBJ2-7|TRBV4-3|-|TRBD1
CASSQRLGPGGNYEQYF
TGCGCCAGCAGCCAACGGCTTGGACCAGGGGGCAACTACGAGCAGTACTTC
>TRBJ1-5|TRBV19|-|TRBD1
CASSIAGGSYDNQPQHF
TGTGCCAGTAGTATTGCAGGGGGCTCTTACGACAATCAGCCCCAGCATTTT
>TRBJ2-7|TRBV7-8|-|TRBD2
CASSLGGGNSYEQYF
TGTGCCAGCAGCTTGGGCGGGGGAAACTCCTACGAGCAGTACTTC
>TRBJ1-2|TRBV14|-|TRBD1
CASSQSRTGAADGYTF
TGTGCCAGCAGCCAATCCAGGACAGGGGCAGCTGATGGCTACACCTTC
>TRBJ1-3|TRBV28|-|-
CASSSTVLGGNTIYF
TGTGCCAGCAGTTCCACAGTCTTGGGAGGAAACACCATATATTTT
>TRBJ2-1|TRBV11-1|-|TRBD2
CASSFSGRYEQFF
TGTGCCAGCAGCTTTAGCGGGAGGTATGAGCAGTTCTTC
>TRBJ2-2|TRBV5-1|-|-
CASSLDGRLDGELFF
TGCGCCAGCAGCTTGGACGGCAGGCTGGACGGGGAGCTGTTTTTT